Below are 8 T cell receptor beta chains sequenced from a single sample in a study of cytomegalovirus exposure and HLA in healthy donors. The PCR contained 60 Vbeta and 13 Jbeta primers. Sequenced by immunoSEQ multiplex PCR; TCRdb stores in-frame clones only, minus some. The table lists more than 85,000 clones, about 75% of them singletons. The sequenced sample was PBMCs. These receptors all stem from a woman aged 18 to 35 in good health and CMV-seropositive.

V usage is TRBV30 and J usage is TRBJ1-1, with TRBD1 matching 7 bases. CDR1 and CDR2 (germline): GTSNPN, SVGIG (reference sequence). Trimming cost V 6 bases and J 1 base; bases outside gene matches: 5. CDR3 length equals 13 residues. The CDR3 sequence: CACAGQWNTEAFF. The CDR3 bases are TGTGCCTGCGCGGGACAGTGGAACACTGAAGCTTTCTTT.

The chain uses TRBV28 and TRBJ1-2, with 8 bases matching TRBD1. In germline, CDR1 is MDHEN, CDR2 SYDVKM. The J segment lost 9 bases and the V segment lost 6 bases, leaving 6 bases of the junction unmatched. The CDR3 covers 12 residues. The CDR3 nucleotides read TGTGCCAGCAGCCGGACAGGGCTAAGCTACACCTTC. This codes for CASSRTGLSYTF.

This clone was found a few times. The J gene is TRBJ1-2, the V gene TRBV6-1, with a tentative D call TRBD1 (6 bases). CDR1 is MNHNS and CDR2 is SASEGT in the germline V gene. The CDR3 covers 13 residues. The V end lost 7 bases, the J end lost 7 bases, and 16 bases lay between the germline ends. In nucleotides, the CDR3 is TGTGCCAGCACCGAACGGGGGGCGTCTGGCTACACCTTC. This codes for CASTERGASGYTF.

The gene calls are TRBV9 and TRBJ1-5, with D uncertain. The germline CDR1 and CDR2 sequences are SGDLS and YYNGEE. V shed 3 bases and J shed 3 bases, with 10 bases lying between them. CDR3 size: 14 residues. This chain's CDR3 is CASSGGSPNQPQHF. CDR3 DNA sequence: TGTGCCAGCAGCGGAGGGTCCCCCAATCAGCCCCAGCATTTT.

The CDR3 reads CASSLDRNQPQHF. As DNA, the CDR3 is TGTGCCAGCAGTCTGGACAGAAATCAGCCCCAGCATTTT. This sequence joins TRBV27 and TRBJ1-5, with D possibly being TRBD1 (6 bases). Germline loops: CDR1 MNHEY, CDR2 SMNVEV (reference sequence). CDR3 length: 13 residues. Trimming shortened V by 5 bases and J by 4 bases, and 9 bases separated the two germline ends.

The sample holds one count of this clone. The CDR3 loop is CASSLSWRAYEQYF. CDR3 coding DNA: TGTGCCAGCAGTTTATCATGGAGGGCCTACGAGCAGTACTTC. The chain uses TRBV28 and TRBJ2-7; the D gene is possibly TRBD2 (6 bases). Germline CDR1 reads MDHEN; CDR2 reads SYDVKM. V shed 1 base and J shed 2 bases, with 9 bases lying between them. The CDR3 consists of 14 residues.

The chain couples TRBV10-3 to TRBJ2-5; D is possibly TRBD1 (5 bases). This CDR3 has 15 amino acids. The V gene's germline CDR1 is ENHRY and CDR2 SYGVKD. Trimming cost V 5 bases and J 1 base, with 14 bases left between them. The DNA for the CDR3 is TGTGCCATCAGTCGACAGACAGCACCCCAAGAGACCCAGTACTTC. The encoded protein is CAISRQTAPQETQYF.

This clone was picked up one time. V is TRBV5-6 and J is TRBJ2-7; 13 positions match TRBD2. This CDR3 spans 18 amino acids. Germline CDR1 is SGHDT and CDR2 is YYEEEE. J lost 0 bases, V lost 4 bases, and 10 bases had no gene match. The CDR3 sequence is CASSAGLAGKLSSYEQYF. For the CDR3, the DNA is TGTGCCAGCAGCGCGGGACTAGCGGGGAAGCTAAGCTCCTACGAGCAGTACTTC.